The rows below give T cell receptor beta chains drawn from one sample of a study of T cell repertoires in cytomegalovirus infection. From the reads, TCRdb called clonotypes with MiXCR, one entry per CDR3 protein. This sample has about 830,000 distinct CDR3 sequences, with approximately 30% found just once. The antigens for these receptors are not known. The sample was cultured CD8+ T cells from PBMCs, taken from culture after CMV antigen stimulation. Every receptor here comes from a human donor in good health (CMV status not recorded). Some clones in this sample may be carry-over from other donors' samples. CDR3s include the opening cysteine and the closing phenylalanine or tryptophan. Fields, in order: D gene, clone size, J gene, V gene, CDR3 length, CDR3 DNA, CDR3 protein. A D gene is named only where the DNA matches it firmly. Only part of the rows carry a size: once, few, many, or a class if the clone is expanded.

d_call: -
clone_size: -
j_call: TRBJ1-2
v_call: TRBV19
cdr3_length: 12
cdr3_nt: TGTGCCAGTAGTACAGGGGCCCTATTCTACACCTTC
cdr3_aa: CASSTGALFYTF

d_call: -
clone_size: few
j_call: TRBJ2-3
v_call: TRBV4-1
cdr3_length: 16
cdr3_nt: TGCGCCAGCAGCCAAGATCAAAGAGGCAGCACAGATACGCAGTATTTT
cdr3_aa: CASSQDQRGSTDTQYF

d_call: -
clone_size: -
j_call: TRBJ2-1
v_call: TRBV7-9
cdr3_length: 14
cdr3_nt: TGTGCCAGCAGCCCCCCCGGAAAGGGCAATGAGCAGTTCTTC
cdr3_aa: CASSPPGKGNEQFF

d_call: TRBD1
clone_size: few
j_call: TRBJ2-1
v_call: TRBV19
cdr3_length: 16
cdr3_nt: TGTGCCAGTACCAATACCGACAGGGGTCGTTACAATGAGCAGTTCTTC
cdr3_aa: CASTNTDRGRYNEQFF

d_call: -
clone_size: -
j_call: TRBJ2-1
v_call: TRBV12-3/TRBV12-4
cdr3_length: 15
cdr3_nt: TGTGCCAGCAGTACCCCGGGGGCCCCCTACAATGAGCAGTTCTTC
cdr3_aa: CASSTPGAPYNEQFF

d_call: TRBD1
clone_size: -
j_call: TRBJ1-5
v_call: TRBV28
cdr3_length: 17
cdr3_nt: TGTGCCAGCAGTTCCATAGGACAGGGATCCCCGAAGGAGCCCCAGCATTTT
cdr3_aa: CASSSIGQGSPKEPQHF

d_call: TRBD1
clone_size: many
j_call: TRBJ2-2
v_call: TRBV7-8
cdr3_length: 18
cdr3_nt: TGTGCCAGCAGCTCGACCGGGACAGGGAGCCAGGCGACCGGGGAGCTGTTTTTT
cdr3_aa: CASSSTGTGSQATGELFF

d_call: -
clone_size: -
j_call: TRBJ2-3
v_call: TRBV7-9
cdr3_length: 13
cdr3_nt: TGTGCCAGCAGCTCCGTTGGCACAGATACGCAGTATTTT
cdr3_aa: CASSSVGTDTQYF

d_call: -
clone_size: -
j_call: TRBJ2-5
v_call: TRBV4-1
cdr3_length: 14
cdr3_nt: TGCGCCAGCAGACCGTCCCCAGGAGAGGAGACCCAGTACTTC
cdr3_aa: CASRPSPGEETQYF

d_call: TRBD1
clone_size: many
j_call: TRBJ1-4
v_call: TRBV6-5
cdr3_length: 14
cdr3_nt: TGTGCCAGCAGTTACACCAGGGGGGGGGAAAAACTGTTTTTT
cdr3_aa: CASSYTRGGEKLFF

d_call: -
clone_size: -
j_call: TRBJ1-6
v_call: TRBV27
cdr3_length: 14
cdr3_nt: TGTGCCAGCAGTTTAGGGGCCTCCGGCTCACCCCTCCACTTT
cdr3_aa: CASSLGASGSPLHF

d_call: -
clone_size: once
j_call: TRBJ2-1
v_call: TRBV6-2/TRBV6-3
cdr3_length: 15
cdr3_nt: TGTGCCAGCAGTTACGGGGGGGGGGGCCGGAATGAGCAGTTCTTC
cdr3_aa: CASSYGGGGRNEQFF

d_call: -
clone_size: -
j_call: TRBJ1-1
v_call: TRBV6-1
cdr3_length: 15
cdr3_nt: TGTGCCAGCAGTGAATGGTGGGGGGCGAACACTGAAGCTTTCTTT
cdr3_aa: CASSEWWGANTEAFF

d_call: -
clone_size: many
j_call: TRBJ1-5
v_call: TRBV7-2
cdr3_length: 17
cdr3_nt: TGTGCCAGCAGCCTCTTCGGGACTGCAGAGGGGAATCAGCCCCAGCATTTT
cdr3_aa: CASSLFGTAEGNQPQHF

d_call: -
clone_size: many
j_call: TRBJ2-7
v_call: TRBV6-4
cdr3_length: 13
cdr3_nt: TGTGCCAGCAGTGACTCACGAGTGGGAGAGCAGTACTTC
cdr3_aa: CASSDSRVGEQYF

d_call: -
clone_size: many
j_call: TRBJ1-1
v_call: TRBV7-6
cdr3_length: 16
cdr3_nt: TGTGCCAGCAGCCTCCGGGGGGGGTTAATGAACACTGAAGCTTTCTTT
cdr3_aa: CASSLRGGLMNTEAFF

d_call: -
clone_size: -
j_call: TRBJ2-5
v_call: TRBV6-1
cdr3_length: 13
cdr3_nt: TGTGCCAGCAGTGAAGATACACGAAAGATCCAGTACTTC
cdr3_aa: CASSEDTRKIQYF

d_call: -
clone_size: few
j_call: TRBJ1-5
v_call: TRBV6-1
cdr3_length: 14
cdr3_nt: TGTGCCAGCGATGAGATGAGGGGCAATCAGCCCCAGCATTTT
cdr3_aa: CASDEMRGNQPQHF

d_call: -
clone_size: -
j_call: TRBJ2-1
v_call: TRBV7-6
cdr3_length: 14
cdr3_nt: TGTGCCAGCAGCCCGGCAGGAAGCGTAGATGAGCAGTTCTTC
cdr3_aa: CASSPAGSVDEQFF

d_call: -
clone_size: few
j_call: TRBJ1-2
v_call: TRBV6-6
cdr3_length: 15
cdr3_nt: TGTGCCAGCAGTTACGTACAGGGACGGGCCTATGGCTACACCTTC
cdr3_aa: CASSYVQGRAYGYTF

d_call: -
clone_size: -
j_call: TRBJ2-1
v_call: TRBV27
cdr3_length: 13
cdr3_nt: TGTGCCAGCAGTTTAATGACGGTAGATGAGCAGTTCTTC
cdr3_aa: CASSLMTVDEQFF